Listed below are T cell receptor beta chains from one sample, sequenced in a study of blood T cell repertoires in COVID-19. The protocol was immunoSEQ multiplex PCR, while the TCRdb copy is restricted to in-frame clones and leaves out a portion. The table shows 300,000 to 350,000 clones, with approximately 90% occurring only once. The material sequenced was peripheral blood. The receptor set was obtained from a woman aged 18-29 years who had recovered from COVID-19. CDR3s leave out the opening cysteine and the closing phenylalanine or tryptophan. Clone sizes are given selectively: once, few, many, or a class where the clone is expanded.

clone_size: -; j_call: TRBJ1-2; v_call: TRBV29-1; cdr3_aa: SGITGQGAGGYT
clone_size: -; j_call: TRBJ2-3; v_call: TRBV5-1; cdr3_aa: ASSPTGTDTQY
clone_size: once; j_call: TRBJ2-2; v_call: TRBV11-3; cdr3_aa: ASSTRQANTGELF
clone_size: -; j_call: TRBJ1-2; v_call: TRBV10-3; cdr3_aa: AVSPQVLYGYT
clone_size: few; j_call: TRBJ2-1; v_call: TRBV9; cdr3_aa: ASSVGGQGYYNEQF
clone_size: once; j_call: TRBJ2-3; v_call: TRBV7-2; cdr3_aa: ASSFRDTDTQY
clone_size: -; j_call: TRBJ1-2; v_call: TRBV14; cdr3_aa: ASSQGANYGYT
clone_size: -; j_call: TRBJ1-5; v_call: TRBV18; cdr3_aa: ASSPPTGSQPQH
clone_size: -; j_call: TRBJ1-2; v_call: TRBV12-5; cdr3_aa: ASGLLASYGYT
clone_size: -; j_call: TRBJ1-3; v_call: TRBV4-3; cdr3_aa: ASSQSTGPSGNTIY
clone_size: -; j_call: TRBJ1-2; v_call: TRBV29-1; cdr3_aa: SVAFSGTGGVGYT
clone_size: -; j_call: TRBJ2-2; v_call: TRBV24-1; cdr3_aa: ATSEKPGQDTGELF
clone_size: -; j_call: TRBJ1-5; v_call: TRBV10-3; cdr3_aa: AISLGQGALSNQPQH
clone_size: -; j_call: TRBJ1-3; v_call: TRBV5-1; cdr3_aa: ASSRNGRYSGNTIY
clone_size: -; j_call: TRBJ1-4; v_call: TRBV30; cdr3_aa: AWSVPGTGDEKLF
clone_size: -; j_call: TRBJ1-2; v_call: TRBV14; cdr3_aa: ASSSGQNYGYT